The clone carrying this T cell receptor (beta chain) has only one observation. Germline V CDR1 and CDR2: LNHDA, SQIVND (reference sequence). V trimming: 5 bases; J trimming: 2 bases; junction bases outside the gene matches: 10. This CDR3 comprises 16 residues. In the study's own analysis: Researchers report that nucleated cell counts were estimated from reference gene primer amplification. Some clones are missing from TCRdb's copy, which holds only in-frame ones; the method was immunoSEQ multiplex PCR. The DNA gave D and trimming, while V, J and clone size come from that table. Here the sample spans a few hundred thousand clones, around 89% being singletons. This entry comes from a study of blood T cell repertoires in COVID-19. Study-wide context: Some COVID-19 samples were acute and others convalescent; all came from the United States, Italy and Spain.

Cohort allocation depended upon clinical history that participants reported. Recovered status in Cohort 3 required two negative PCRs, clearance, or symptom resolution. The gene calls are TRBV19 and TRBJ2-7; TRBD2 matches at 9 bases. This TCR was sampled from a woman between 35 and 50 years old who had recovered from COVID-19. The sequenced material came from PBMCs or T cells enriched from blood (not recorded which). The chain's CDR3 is CASSSLRTSVTYEQYF. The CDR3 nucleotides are TGTGCCAGTAGTTCTTTACGGACTAGCGTAACCTACGAGCAGTACTTC.